Below, one T cell receptor (beta chain) is given with its context. Its recognized antigen is unknown. No much larger clone exists at a distance of one base, and base qualities are not known. Preparation of the library involved the immunoSEQ multiplex PCR assay. For the multiplex PCR, a mixture combining 60 forward primers for TCR Vbeta segments and 13 reverse primers for TCR Jbeta segments was used. The CDR3 region of rearranged TCR beta genes was amplified from genomic DNA by a multiplex PCR assay. Amplified TCR beta libraries were sequenced as 87-base-pair reads on the Illumina HiSeq System. The authors' pipeline ran thus. In a later analysis, around 80 million unique TCR beta chains were counted across the 666 repertoires, and around 10 million of these chains were shared by at least two donors. Raw reads were error-corrected and collapsed into unique sequences with a nearest-neighbor algorithm that merged closely related sequences to remove PCR and sequencing errors. V, D and J gene segments were assigned by aligning CDR3 sequences to IMGT reference sequences. For a sequence to be retained, a match of at least six nucleotides was required to both a V gene segment and a J gene segment. A rearrangement counted as productive if the CDR3 had no stop codons and remained in frame with V and J, and every other rearrangement counted as non-productive. Following IMGT convention, CDR3 was defined as the stretch from the second conserved V-encoded cysteine up to the conserved J-encoded phenylalanine. The earlier analysis of roughly 590 of the donors excluded sequences that lacked an unambiguous match to a single V gene segment. An earlier analysis of about 600 of the donors called V segments functional above 56.7% productive rearrangements and segregating when the between-donor standard deviation exceeded 5%. A statistical classification framework was built for diagnosing cytomegalovirus status from the catalog of TCR beta chain sequences. V and J gene assignment, in a later analysis, came from comparing TCR nucleotide sequences with IMGT/GENE-DB human TR gene sequences. The TCRdist pipeline was used in a later analysis to assign CDR3 sequences and most-parsimonious VDJ recombination scenarios. In a later analysis, every TCR beta chain was defined by the combination of its CDR3 amino acid sequence and its V-gene family, and reads without a unique V-gene family were dropped. To address suspected cross-contamination and a sequencing artifact, a later analysis removed over 500 highly shared, low-generation-probability nucleotide sequences. For each public chain, a later analysis derived a clonal expansion index from normalized ranks of inferred template counts within each repertoire. A later analysis computed generation probabilities with a VDJ recombination model fitted to out-of-frame rearrangements, and checked the results against IGoR. A later analysis scored TCR-TCR, TCR-HLA and TCR-CMV co-occurrence with hypergeometric tests, applying a repertoire-size bias correction to TCR pairs. A later analysis estimated false discovery rates by permuting HLA or CMV assignments 20 times. In a later analysis, co-occurring TCRs were grouped with DBSCAN, and TCRdist sequence similarity was added when clustering was performed within HLA-allele-positive subsets. Repertoires with fewer than 30,000 or more than 120,000 public chains, plus five repertoires with anomalous nucleotide sharing, were excluded from co-occurrence clustering. Here the immuneACCESS table is served through TCRdb, limited to in-frame sequences with V and J called. Missing clones are a known gap in these copies; in checked studies unresolved V genes cover under half, and the rest lacks a known reason. That table is the source of V, J and clone size, and D and trimming were worked out from the DNA. The sample yields roughly 200,000 clones; 79% were counted once. The ten largest clones capture 3.5% to 5% of the sample.

The sample is drawn from a study of cytomegalovirus exposure and HLA in healthy donors (dated by TCRdb to the late 2010s). Study-level background: An earlier analysis of approximately 640 of the donors reported approximately 270 Gb of sequence data and some 120 million unique TCR beta sequences from 150 million to 200 million T cells. A few DR-DQ haplotypes were treated as single units for association and clustering because of strong linkage in the cohort. A later genetic analysis took genome-wide SNP genotypes for 398 of the 666 donors and used that subset as a discovery cohort. The aim of the study was to test whether cataloging public T cell receptors could identify signatures of past pathogen exposure. In a later analysis, previously published TCR beta repertoires from some 640 donors were re-analyzed and high-resolution HLA genotyping was added so that TCR occurrence patterns could be studied. The genetic ancestry cluster associated with self-reported Caucasian donors included 81% of the 300 to 450 genotyped donors. HLA typing included class I and class II loci at four-digit resolution. Among about 370 genotyped donors of the cohort, an average of approximately 220,000 unique TCR beta nucleotide sequences was sequenced per donor, of which about 20% were non-productive. The number of typed donors differed by locus: about 620-640 for A, B, C, DRB1 and DQB1; some 540 for DQA1; roughly 600 for DPA1; and about 450 for DPB1. An early release that covered several hundred HLA-typed donors contained approximately 300 gigabases of sequencing data and 85 million to 100 million unique TCR sequences. The later analysis used no new phenotypic data to find candidate immune exposures, relying instead on TCR beta sequences and their occurrence across donors. To predict cytomegalovirus infection status, the study combined high-throughput TCR immunosequencing, statistical association of individual TCRs with disease status, and machine learning. Donor age, sex, ethnicity and CMV serostatus were collected together with the repertoire data. An earlier analysis of fewer than 700 of the donors applied high-throughput TCR beta sequencing to assess whether each TCR beta V gene segment acted as functional or pseudogenic. Besides the first cohort of under 700 subjects, a separate validation cohort made up of over 95 different subjects was used. The study profiled the T cell repertoires of hundreds of subjects by immunosequencing and related them to cytomegalovirus serostatus. Every discovery cohort repertoire had been produced on one sequencing platform.

Trimming at the junction amounts to 0 bases on V and 3 bases on J, and the germline ends lie 9 bases apart. From its cysteine to its phenylalanine, the CDR3 spans 15 amino acids. Kept here is only the CDR3 DNA, which spans 45 bases and is read in frame from base 1. Per the germline V gene, MNHEY is the CDR1 and SVGAGI is the CDR2. The cohort was made up of about 670 healthy bone marrow donors. Cohort members were all nominally healthy when sampled, although unrecorded immune exposures were likely present. The donor tested CMV seropositive, placing the donor among the 250 to 300 seropositive members of the cohort. A peripheral blood sample was provided by each donor, and peripheral blood mononuclear cells were used for TCR beta sequencing. The Qiagen DNeasy Blood Extraction Kit was used to extract genomic DNA from the blood cell samples. Results the study describes overall, beyond this receptor: Most TCR sequences were seen in very few donors, while some public TCRs were found in many individuals. Sequencing depth was assumed to be roughly uniform across donors in the presence/absence analyses, though that assumption may not hold. Because the 87-base-pair reads could not distinguish some IMGT-functional V segments, including TRBV6-2 and TRBV6-3, those segments were excluded. The classifier was reported to diagnose cytomegalovirus status with high specificity and sensitivity in both the original cohort and the validation cohort. In this cohort, only TCR beta chains were sequenced, and detectable features were limited by the absence of alpha or paired-chain data. In an earlier analysis of some 640 of the donors, most TCR beta V segments were observed in productive rearrangements about 90% or about 30% of the time, broadly matching IMGT annotations. The earlier analysis of 450 to 700 of the donors excluded roughly 17 rarely observed V segments, including chromosome 9 orphons, because counts were too low. Specific HLA alleles were associated with roughly 17,000 TCR beta sequences at a false discovery rate of 0.05 in a later analysis. Correlated functional status among segregating V segments might be attributable to linkage disequilibrium, but an unknown experimental factor could not be ruled out. For the cohort, immune exposure information was limited to CMV serostatus. A later analysis reported that several top co-occurrence clusters appeared linked to parvovirus B19, influenza, CMV and Epstein-Barr virus. A later analysis found that HLA-associated TCR beta chains were more clonally expanded and had lower generation probabilities than equally common non-associated chains. Compared with the approximately 670-donor mean, donors in an Asian-associated ancestry cluster had fewer N-insertions in productive TCRs, according to a later genetic analysis. According to a later analysis, most CMV-associated TCR beta chains appeared to be HLA-restricted, and the HLA associations seemed to be driven largely by CMV exposure. Because some donors lacked HLA typing at each locus, the association tests relied only on the typed subset. An association between a missense DCLRE1C variant and V-gene and J-gene trimming of TCR beta chains was found in a later genetic analysis and replicated in an independent cohort. A few of the identified cytomegalovirus-associated TCR beta chains were confirmed in vitro to be specific for cytomegalovirus antigens. Strong co-occurrence of HLA alleles, especially DR and DQ, made assigning TCR associations to individual alleles difficult. A total of 150 to 200 TCR beta chains were listed by the study as associated with cytomegalovirus. A further reported finding was that TCR beta sequences accurately predicted the HLA-A and HLA-B alleles for most subjects in the first cohort. A group of highly shared sequence variants was considered likely to be a technical artifact of the sequencing pipeline. The authors suggested that the approach could potentially be generalized to other disease states and immunological phenotypes. In a later analysis, TCR association rates were found to vary across HLA loci, with the most associated TCRs seen for DRB1 alleles and the fewest for HLA-C alleles.

The sequenced material came from PBMCs. This receptor chain uses TRBV6-5 and TRBJ1-5, with the D segment identity uncertain. This clonotype was obtained from a woman aged 30 to 39 in good health and CMV-seropositive. The encoded CDR3 is CASSYSPRPNQPQHF. Read as DNA, the sequence is TGTGCCAGCAGTTACTCCCCCAGGCCCAATCAGCCCCAGCATTTT.